The table lists the clone carrying this T cell receptor beta chain with a few counts. This same CDR3 is encoded by further DNA sequences in the sample. The CDR3 totals 11 residues. V was pared by 4 bases and J by 0 bases, with 3 bases between. From germline, CDR1 is SQVTM and CDR2 ANQGSEA. This entry comes from a study of shared clonotypes between healthy human individuals. Original data processing: Junction-only sequences produced by ImmunoSEQ had no quality scores, so filtering differed. Clones were sequenced by immunoSEQ multiplex PCR, and TCRdb holds only the in-frame ones, with some missing. Clone size and the V and J calls come from that table; the DNA yielded D and trimming. The profile shows over 2,000,000 clones, 90% to 95% of them singletons. CD45RO-negative, CCR7-positively selected cells formed the naive CD8 fraction, excluding terminally differentiated effector memory CD45RA+ cells. Healthy and HIV-negative, the adult donors had no recent acute infections or vaccinations.

This TCR was recovered from a young man in good health. Some clones in this sample may be carry-over from other donors' samples. The chain employs TRBV29-1 and TRBJ1-1; D is uncertain. Sequenced: naive CD8+ T cells from PBMCs. CDR3 bases: TGCAGCGTTGTCCTGAACACTGAAGCTTTCTTT. Protein sequence: CSVVLNTEAFF.